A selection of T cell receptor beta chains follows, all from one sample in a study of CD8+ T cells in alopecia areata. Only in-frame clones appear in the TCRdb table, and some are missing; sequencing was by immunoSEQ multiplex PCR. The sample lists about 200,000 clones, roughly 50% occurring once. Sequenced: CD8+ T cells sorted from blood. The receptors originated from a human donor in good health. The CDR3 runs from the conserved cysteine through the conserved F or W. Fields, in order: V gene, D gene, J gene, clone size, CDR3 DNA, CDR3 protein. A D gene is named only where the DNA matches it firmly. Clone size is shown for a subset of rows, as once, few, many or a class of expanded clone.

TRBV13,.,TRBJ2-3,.,TGTGCCAGCAGCTTAGATAGGGGAGGAGATACGCAGTATTTT,CASSLDRGGDTQYF
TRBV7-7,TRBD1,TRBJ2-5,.,TGTGCCAGCAGTTCAGGACAGGGGAGGAAAGAGACCCAGTACTTC,CASSSGQGRKETQYF
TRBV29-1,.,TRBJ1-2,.,TGCAGCGTTGAAGGCCGATCTGGGGGCTACACCTTC,CSVEGRSGGYTF
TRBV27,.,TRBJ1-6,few,TGTGCCAGCAGCCTTAGCTCCCGGGGTTCACCCCTCCACTTT,CASSLSSRGSPLHF
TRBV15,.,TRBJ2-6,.,TGTGCCACCAGCAGAGATAAAGGGGGTTACTCTGGGGCCAACGTCCTGACTTTC,CATSRDKGGYSGANVLTF
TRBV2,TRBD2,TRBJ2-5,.,TGTGCCAGCAGCGAGACTAGCGGGGGGATAGAGACCCAGTACTTC,CASSETSGGIETQYF
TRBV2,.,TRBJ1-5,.,TGTGCCAGCAGCGCGGGACGGTGGAGTCAGCCCCAGCATTTT,CASSAGRWSQPQHF
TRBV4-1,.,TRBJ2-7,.,TGCGCCAGCAGCCAAGAGTCCAGGCCACATTCCACTTACGAGCAGTACTTC,CASSQESRPHSTYEQYF
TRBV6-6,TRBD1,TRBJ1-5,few,TGTGCCAGCAGTTCCCTCCGGGACAGTCAACGGCCCCAGCATTTT,CASSSLRDSQRPQHF
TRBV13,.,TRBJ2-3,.,TGTGCCAGCAGCTTAGACGGGGGAAGCACAGATACGCAGTATTTT,CASSLDGGSTDTQYF
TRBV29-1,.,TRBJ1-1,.,TGCAGCGGAGTCAAGGACACTGAAGCTTTCTTT,CSGVKDTEAFF
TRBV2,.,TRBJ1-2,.,TGTGCCAGCAGTGGGGATGGCTACACCTTC,CASSGDGYTF
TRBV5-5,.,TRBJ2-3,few,TGTGCCAGCAGCTTGGGGACGGACCTAGGCACAGATACGCAGTATTTT,CASSLGTDLGTDTQYF
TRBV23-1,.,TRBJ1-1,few,TGCGCCAGCAGCCTTCCCAGGCACAGAGAGTATGAAGCTTTCTTT,CASSLPRHREYEAFF
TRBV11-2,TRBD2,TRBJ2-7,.,TGTGCCAGCAGCAATACGGGGGGCTCCTACGAGCAGTACTTC,CASSNTGGSYEQYF
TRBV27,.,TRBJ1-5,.,TGTGCCAGCAGTTTATCAGCAGGGGAACATCAGCCCCAGCATTTT,CASSLSAGEHQPQHF
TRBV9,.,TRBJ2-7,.,TGTGCCAGCAGCGCAGGCCGGGAGCAGTACTTC,CASSAGREQYF
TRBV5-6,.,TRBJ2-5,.,TGTGCCAGCAGCTCCCGATGGGCCGAGACCCAGTACTTC,CASSSRWAETQYF
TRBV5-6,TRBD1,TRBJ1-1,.,TGTGCCAGCAGCCCACAGGGGGCTCGGGGCACTGAAGCTTTCTTT,CASSPQGARGTEAFF
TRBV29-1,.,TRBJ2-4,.,TGCAGCGTTGAAGAGGGGATCCAAAACATTCAGTACTTC,CSVEEGIQNIQYF
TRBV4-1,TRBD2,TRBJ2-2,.,TGCGCCAGCAGCCAAGCAGCGGGGGTCACCGGGGAGCTGTTTTTT,CASSQAAGVTGELFF
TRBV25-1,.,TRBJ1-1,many,TGTGCCAGCAGTGACGAAGGACAGCTCGGGAACACTGAAGCTTTCTTT,CASSDEGQLGNTEAFF